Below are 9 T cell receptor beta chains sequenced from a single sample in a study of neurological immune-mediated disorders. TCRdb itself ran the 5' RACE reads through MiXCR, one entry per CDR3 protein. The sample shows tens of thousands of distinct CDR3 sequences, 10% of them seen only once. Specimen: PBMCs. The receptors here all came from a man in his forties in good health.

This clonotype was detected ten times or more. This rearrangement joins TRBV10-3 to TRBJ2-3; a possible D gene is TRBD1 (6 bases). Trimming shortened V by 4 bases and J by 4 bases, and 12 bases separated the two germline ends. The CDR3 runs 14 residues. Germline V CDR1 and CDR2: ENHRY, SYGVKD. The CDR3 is CAISGTAQPDTQYF. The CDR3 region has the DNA TGTGCCATCAGTGGGACAGCCCAGCCAGATACGCAGTATTTT.

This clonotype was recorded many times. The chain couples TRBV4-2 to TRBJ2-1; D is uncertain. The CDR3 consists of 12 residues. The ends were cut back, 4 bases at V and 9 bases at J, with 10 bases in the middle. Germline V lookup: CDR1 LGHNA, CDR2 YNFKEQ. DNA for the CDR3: TGTGCCAGCAGCCCAACGACTCTTGAGCAGTTCTTC. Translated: CASSPTTLEQFF.

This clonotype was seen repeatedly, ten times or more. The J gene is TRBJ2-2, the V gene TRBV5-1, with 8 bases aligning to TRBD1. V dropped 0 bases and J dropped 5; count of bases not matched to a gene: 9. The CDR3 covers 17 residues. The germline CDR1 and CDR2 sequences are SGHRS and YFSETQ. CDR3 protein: CASSLANQGATTGELFF. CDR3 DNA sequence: TGCGCCAGCAGCTTGGCCAATCAGGGGGCGACTACCGGGGAGCTGTTTTTT.

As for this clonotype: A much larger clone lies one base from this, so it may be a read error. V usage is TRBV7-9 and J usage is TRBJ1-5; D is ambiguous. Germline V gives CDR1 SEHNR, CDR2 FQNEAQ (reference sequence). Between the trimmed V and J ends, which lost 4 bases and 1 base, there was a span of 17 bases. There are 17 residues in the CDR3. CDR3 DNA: TGTGCCAGCAGCTATTCGCCAAATTGCATAAGCAATCAGCCCCAGCATTTT. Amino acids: CASSYSPNCISNQPQHF.

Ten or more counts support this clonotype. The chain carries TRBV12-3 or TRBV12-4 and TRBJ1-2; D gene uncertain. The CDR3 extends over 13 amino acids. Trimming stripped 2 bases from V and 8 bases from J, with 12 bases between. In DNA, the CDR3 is TGTGCCAGCAGTTTATTTTCCAATAACGGCTACACCTTC. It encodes CASSLFSNNGYTF.

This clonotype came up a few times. The CDR3 DNA sequence: TGTGCCAGCAGTTTAGTGGTTCAGCCCCAGCATTTT. Translation: CASSLVVQPQHF. V and J are TRBV28 and TRBJ1-5; D ambiguous. This CDR3 is built from 12 residues. Germline lookup yields CDR1 MDHEN and CDR2 SYDVKM. The V end was cut by 2 bases, the J end by 6 bases, with 5 bases between.

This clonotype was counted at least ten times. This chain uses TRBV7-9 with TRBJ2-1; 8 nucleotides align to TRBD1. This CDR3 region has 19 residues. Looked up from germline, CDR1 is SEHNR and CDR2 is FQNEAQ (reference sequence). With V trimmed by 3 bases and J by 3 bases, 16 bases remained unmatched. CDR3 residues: CASSFRSMPDREGYNEQFF. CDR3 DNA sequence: TGTGCCAGCAGCTTTCGATCTATGCCGGACAGGGAAGGCTACAATGAGCAGTTCTTC.

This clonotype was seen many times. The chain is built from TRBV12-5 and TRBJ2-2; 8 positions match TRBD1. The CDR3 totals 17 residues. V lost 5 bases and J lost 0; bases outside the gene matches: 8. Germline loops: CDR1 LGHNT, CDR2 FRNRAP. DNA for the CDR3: TGTGCTAGTGGTCGGGACAGGAGCCCTTCGAACACCGGGGAGCTGTTTTTT. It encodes CASGRDRSPSNTGELFF.

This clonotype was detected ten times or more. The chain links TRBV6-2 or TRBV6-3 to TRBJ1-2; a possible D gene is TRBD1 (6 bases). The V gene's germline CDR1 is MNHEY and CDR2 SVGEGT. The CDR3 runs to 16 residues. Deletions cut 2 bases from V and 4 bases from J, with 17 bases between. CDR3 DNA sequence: TGTGCCAGCAGTTACGGGCCCGCGGGGGGCGGCTATGGCTACACCTTC. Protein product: CASSYGPAGGGYGYTF.